This T cell receptor beta chain emerged from a study of cytomegalovirus exposure and HLA in healthy donors. Notes on this clone: Its antigen is not known.

Points from the study as a whole: The authors listed around 150 TCR beta chains as cytomegalovirus-associated. It was found in a later analysis that first-cohort TCR clusters tended to co-occur in the 120 validation repertoires.

Sequencing used immunoSEQ multiplex PCR; TCRdb keeps in-frame clones, though not all of them. The sample lists tens of thousands of clones; around 94% were seen once. In germline, CDR1 is SGHTS, CDR2 YDEGEE. V was clipped by 0 bases and J by 5 bases; unmatched bases: 8. The CDR3 extends over 17 amino acids. The sequenced sample consisted of PBMCs. The genes are TRBV5-8 and TRBJ1-4; 9 nucleotides line up with TRBD1. The clonotype originates from a woman under 30 in good health and CMV-seropositive. CDR3 loop: CASSLAITGGRNEKLFF. For the CDR3, the DNA is TGTGCCAGCAGCTTGGCAATAACAGGGGGCAGGAATGAAAAACTGTTTTTT.